This T cell receptor (beta chain) comes out of a study of beta chain features in type 1 diabetes. Study results and caveats: Moderate yet significant TCRB CDR3 shortening was seen in Type 1 diabetes patients in all four CD4+ subsets.

In its sample, this clone was seen a few times. What it binds is not known. What was sequenced were expressed TCRB transcripts, since all of the isolated RNA had been reverse transcribed. Profiling relied on immunoSEQ multiplex PCR, and the TCRdb table lists in-frame clones only, not all of them. The table records about 650,000 clones, roughly an eighth of them present only once. The V segment lost 4 bases and the J segment 14 bases; nucleotides outside the gene matches: 13. The CDR3 covers 13 residues. CDR1 and CDR2 from the germline V gene are MNHEY and SMNVEV (reference sequence). This receptor was identified in a man between 25 and 39 years old with type 1 diabetes. The V call is TRBV27, the J call TRBJ2-5; TRBD1 aligns across 7 bases. Sequencing was carried out using naive CD4+ T cells from blood. CDR3 DNA: TGTGCCAGCAGTTCCTCGAACGGACAGGTCCCATACTTC. This gives the protein CASSSSNGQVPYF.